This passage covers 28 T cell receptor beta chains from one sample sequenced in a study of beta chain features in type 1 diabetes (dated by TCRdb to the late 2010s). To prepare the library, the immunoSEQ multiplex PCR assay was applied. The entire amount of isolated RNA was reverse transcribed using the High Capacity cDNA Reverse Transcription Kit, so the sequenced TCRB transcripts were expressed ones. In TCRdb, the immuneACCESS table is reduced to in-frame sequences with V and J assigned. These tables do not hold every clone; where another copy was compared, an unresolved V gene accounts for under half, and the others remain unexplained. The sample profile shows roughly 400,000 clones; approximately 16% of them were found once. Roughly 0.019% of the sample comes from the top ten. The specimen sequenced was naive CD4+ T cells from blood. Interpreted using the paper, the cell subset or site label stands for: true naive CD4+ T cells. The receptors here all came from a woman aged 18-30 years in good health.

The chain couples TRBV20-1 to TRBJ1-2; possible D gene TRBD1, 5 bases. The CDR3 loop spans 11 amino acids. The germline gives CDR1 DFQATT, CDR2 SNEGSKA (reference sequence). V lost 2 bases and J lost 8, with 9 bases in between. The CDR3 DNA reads TGCAGTGCTAGACGGGGGACGGGCTACACCTTC. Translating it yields CSARRGTGYTF.

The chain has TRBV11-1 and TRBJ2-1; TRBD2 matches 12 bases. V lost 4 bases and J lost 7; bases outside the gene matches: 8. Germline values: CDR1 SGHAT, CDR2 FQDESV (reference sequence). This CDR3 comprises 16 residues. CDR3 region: CASSSTSGRKRNEQFF. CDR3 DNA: TGTGCCAGCAGCTCTACTAGCGGGAGGAAGCGAAATGAGCAGTTCTTC.

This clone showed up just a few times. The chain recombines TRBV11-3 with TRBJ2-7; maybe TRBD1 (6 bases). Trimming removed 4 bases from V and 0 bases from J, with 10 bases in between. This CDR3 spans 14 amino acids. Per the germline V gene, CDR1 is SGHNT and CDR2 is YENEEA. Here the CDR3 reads CASSSGTNSYEQYF. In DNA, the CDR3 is TGTGCCAGCAGCTCCGGGACAAACTCCTACGAGCAGTACTTC.

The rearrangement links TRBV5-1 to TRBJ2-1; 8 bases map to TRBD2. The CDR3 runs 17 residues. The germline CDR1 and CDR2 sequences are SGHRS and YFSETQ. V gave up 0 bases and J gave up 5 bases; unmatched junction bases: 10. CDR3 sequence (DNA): TGCGCCAGCAGCTTGGCCAAGTCTAGCGGGCAGAACAATGAGCAGTTCTTC. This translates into CASSLAKSSGQNNEQFF.

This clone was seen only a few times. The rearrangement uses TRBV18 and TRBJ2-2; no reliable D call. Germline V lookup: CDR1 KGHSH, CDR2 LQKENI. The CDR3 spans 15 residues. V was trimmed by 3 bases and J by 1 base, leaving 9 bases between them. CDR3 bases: TGTGCCAGCTCACCTTTAGGAGAGAACACCGGGGAGCTGTTTTTT. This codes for CASSPLGENTGELFF. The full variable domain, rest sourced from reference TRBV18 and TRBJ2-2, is NAGVMQNPRHLVRRRGQEARLRCSPMKGHSHVYWYRQLPEEGLKFMVYLQKENIIDESGMPKERFSAEFPKEGPSILRIQQVVRGDSAAYFCASSPLGENTGELFFGEGSRLTVL.

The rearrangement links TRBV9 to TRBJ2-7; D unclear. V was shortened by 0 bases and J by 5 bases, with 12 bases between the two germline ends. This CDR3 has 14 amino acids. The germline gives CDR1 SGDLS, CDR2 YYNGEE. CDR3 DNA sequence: TGTGCCAGCAGCGTAGCGGTAAACAGCCACGAGCAGTACTTC. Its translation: CASSVAVNSHEQYF. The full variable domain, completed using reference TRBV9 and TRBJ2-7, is DSGVTQTPKHLITATGQRVTLRCSPRSGDLSVYWYQQSLDQGLQFLIQYYNGEERAKGNILERFSAQQFPDLHSELNLSSLELGDSALYFCASSVAVNSHEQYFGPGTRLTVT.

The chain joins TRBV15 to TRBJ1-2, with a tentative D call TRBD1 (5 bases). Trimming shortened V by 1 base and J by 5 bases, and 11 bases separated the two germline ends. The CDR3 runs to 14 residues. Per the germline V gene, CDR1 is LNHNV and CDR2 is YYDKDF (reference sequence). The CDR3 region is CATSRAGRAYGYTF. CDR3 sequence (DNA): TGTGCCACCAGCAGAGCGGGCAGGGCGTATGGCTACACCTTC.

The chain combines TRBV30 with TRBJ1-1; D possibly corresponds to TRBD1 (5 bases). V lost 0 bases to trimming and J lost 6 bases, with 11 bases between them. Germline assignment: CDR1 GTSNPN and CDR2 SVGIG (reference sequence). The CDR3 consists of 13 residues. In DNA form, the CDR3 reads TGTGCCTGGAGTGTTCTCAGGGCACCTGAAGCTTTCTTT. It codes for CAWSVLRAPEAFF.

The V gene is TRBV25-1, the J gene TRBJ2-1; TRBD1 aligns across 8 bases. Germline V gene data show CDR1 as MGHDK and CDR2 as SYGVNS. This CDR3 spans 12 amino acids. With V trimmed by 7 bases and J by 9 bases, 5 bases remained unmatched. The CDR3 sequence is CASNRQGFEQFF. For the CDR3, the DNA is TGTGCCAGCAATCGACAGGGGTTTGAGCAGTTCTTC. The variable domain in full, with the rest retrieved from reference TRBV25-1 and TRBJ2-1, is EADIYQTPRYLVIGTGKKITLECSQTMGHDKMYWYQQDPGMELHLIHYSYGVNSTEKGDLSSESTVSRIRTEHFPLTLESARPSHTSQYLCASNRQGFEQFFGPGTRLTVL.

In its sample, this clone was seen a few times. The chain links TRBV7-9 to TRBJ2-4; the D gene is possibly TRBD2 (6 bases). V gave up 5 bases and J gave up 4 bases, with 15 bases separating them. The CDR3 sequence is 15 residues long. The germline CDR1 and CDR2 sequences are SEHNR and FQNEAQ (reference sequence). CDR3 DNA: TGTGCCAGCAGCGTATCGAGGACTAATAAAAACATTCAGTACTTC. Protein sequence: CASSVSRTNKNIQYF.

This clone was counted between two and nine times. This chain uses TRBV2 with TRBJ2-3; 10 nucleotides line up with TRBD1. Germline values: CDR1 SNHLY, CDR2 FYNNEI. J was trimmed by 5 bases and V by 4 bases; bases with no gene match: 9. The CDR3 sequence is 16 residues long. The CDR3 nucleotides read TGTGCCAGCAGTGTCGGGGACAGGGGTTGGGGAGATACGCAGTATTTT. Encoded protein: CASSVGDRGWGDTQYF.

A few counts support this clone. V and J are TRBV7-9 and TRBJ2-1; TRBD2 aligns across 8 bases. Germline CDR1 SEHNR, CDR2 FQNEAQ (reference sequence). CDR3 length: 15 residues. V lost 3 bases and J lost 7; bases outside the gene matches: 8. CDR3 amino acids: CASSFGTSRGNEQFF. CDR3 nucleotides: TGTGCCAGCAGCTTTGGGACTAGTAGGGGGAATGAGCAGTTCTTC.

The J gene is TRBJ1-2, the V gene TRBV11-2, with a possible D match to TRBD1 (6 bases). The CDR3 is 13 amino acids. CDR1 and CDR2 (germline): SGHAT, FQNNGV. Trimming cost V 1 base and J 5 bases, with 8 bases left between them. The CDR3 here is CASSLGTEYGYTF. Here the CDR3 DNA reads TGTGCCAGCAGCTTAGGGACAGAGTATGGCTACACCTTC.

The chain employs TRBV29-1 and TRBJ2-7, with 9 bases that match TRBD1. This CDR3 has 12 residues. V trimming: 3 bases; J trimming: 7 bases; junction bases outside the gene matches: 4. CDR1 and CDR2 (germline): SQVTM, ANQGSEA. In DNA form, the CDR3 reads TGCAGCGTTGATAGGACAGGGGATGAGCAGTACTTC. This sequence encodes CSVDRTGDEQYF.

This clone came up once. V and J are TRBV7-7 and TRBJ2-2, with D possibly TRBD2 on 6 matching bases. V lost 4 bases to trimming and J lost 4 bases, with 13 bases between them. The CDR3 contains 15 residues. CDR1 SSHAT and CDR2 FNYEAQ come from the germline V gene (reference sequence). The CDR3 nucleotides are TGTGCCAGCAGCTCCGGGACTGTACTCACCGGGGAGCTGTTTTTT. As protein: CASSSGTVLTGELFF.

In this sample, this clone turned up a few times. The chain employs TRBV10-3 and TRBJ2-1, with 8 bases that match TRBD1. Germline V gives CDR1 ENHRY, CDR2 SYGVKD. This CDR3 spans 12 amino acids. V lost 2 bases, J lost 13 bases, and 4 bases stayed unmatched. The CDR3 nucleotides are TGTGCCATCAGTGAGGGCGACAGGGGTCAGTTCTTC. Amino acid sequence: CAISEGDRGQFF.

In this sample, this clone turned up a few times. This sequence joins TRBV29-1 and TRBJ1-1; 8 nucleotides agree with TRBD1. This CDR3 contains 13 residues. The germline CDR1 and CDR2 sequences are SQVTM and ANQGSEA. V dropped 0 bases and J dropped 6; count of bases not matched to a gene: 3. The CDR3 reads CSVEDRGQAEAFF. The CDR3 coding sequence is TGCAGCGTTGAAGACAGGGGGCAGGCTGAAGCTTTCTTT.

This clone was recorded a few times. CDR3 coding DNA: TGTGCCAGCTCACCCTTGGGACAGGGCCGGAGCACTGAAGCTTTCTTT. This gives the protein CASSPLGQGRSTEAFF. The rearrangement uses TRBV18 and TRBJ1-1, with 9 bases fitting TRBD1. J was trimmed by 4 bases and V by 3 bases; bases with no gene match: 9. Germline-derived CDR1 and CDR2 are KGHSH and LQKENI. This CDR3 region has 16 residues.

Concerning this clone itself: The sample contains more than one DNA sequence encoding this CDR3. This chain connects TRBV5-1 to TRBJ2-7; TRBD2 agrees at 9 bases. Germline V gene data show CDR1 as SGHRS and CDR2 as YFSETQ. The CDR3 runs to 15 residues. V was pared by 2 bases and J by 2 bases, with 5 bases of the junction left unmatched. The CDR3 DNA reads TGCGCCAGCAGCTTAGTGGCGGGAGGGCCCTACGAGCAGTACTTC. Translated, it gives CASSLVAGGPYEQYF. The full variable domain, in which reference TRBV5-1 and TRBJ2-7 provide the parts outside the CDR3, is KAGVTQTPRYLIKTRGQQVTLSCSPISGHRSVSWYQQTPGQGLQFLFEYFSETQRNKGNFPGRFSGRQFSNSRSEMNVSTLELGDSALYLCASSLVAGGPYEQYFGPGTRLTVT.

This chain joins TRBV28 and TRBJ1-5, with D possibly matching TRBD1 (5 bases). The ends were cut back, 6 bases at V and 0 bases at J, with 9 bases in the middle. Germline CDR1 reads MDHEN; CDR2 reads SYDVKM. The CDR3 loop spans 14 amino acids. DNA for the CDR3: TGTGCCAGCAGCCGAGACAGTAGCAATCAGCCCCAGCATTTT. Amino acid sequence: CASSRDSSNQPQHF.

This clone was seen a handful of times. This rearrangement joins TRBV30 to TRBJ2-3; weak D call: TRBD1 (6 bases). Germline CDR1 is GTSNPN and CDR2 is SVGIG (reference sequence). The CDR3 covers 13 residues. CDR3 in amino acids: CSCDRSDTDTQYF. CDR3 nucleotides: TGTTCGTGCGACAGGTCGGACACAGATACGCAGTATTTT.

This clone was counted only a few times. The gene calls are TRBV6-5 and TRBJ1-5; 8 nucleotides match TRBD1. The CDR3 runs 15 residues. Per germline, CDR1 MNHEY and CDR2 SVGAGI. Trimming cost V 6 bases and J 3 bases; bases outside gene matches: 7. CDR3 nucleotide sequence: TGTGCCAGCAGAATGGACAGGGAGACCAATCAGCCCCAGCATTTT. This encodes CASRMDRETNQPQHF.

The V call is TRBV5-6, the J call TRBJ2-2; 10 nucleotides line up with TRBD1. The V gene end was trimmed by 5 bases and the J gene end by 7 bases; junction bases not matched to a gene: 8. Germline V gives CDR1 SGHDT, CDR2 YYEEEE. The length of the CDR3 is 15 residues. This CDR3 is CASRFRQGAGGELFF. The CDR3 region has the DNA TGTGCCAGCAGATTTCGACAGGGGGCTGGCGGGGAGCTGTTTTTT.

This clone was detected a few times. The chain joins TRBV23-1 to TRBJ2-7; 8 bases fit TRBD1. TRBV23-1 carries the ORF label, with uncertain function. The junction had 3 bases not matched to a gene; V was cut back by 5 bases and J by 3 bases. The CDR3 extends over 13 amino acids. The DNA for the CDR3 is TGCGCCAGCAGTTGGGGACAGGTCTACGAGCAGTACTTC. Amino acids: CASSWGQVYEQYF.

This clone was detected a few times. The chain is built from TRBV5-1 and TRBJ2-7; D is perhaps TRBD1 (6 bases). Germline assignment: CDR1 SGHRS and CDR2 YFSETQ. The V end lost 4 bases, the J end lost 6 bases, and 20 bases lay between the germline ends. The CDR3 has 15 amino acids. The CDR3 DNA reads TGCGCCAGCAGCACTTGGGGGACACGTCCGGGCGAGCAGTACTTC. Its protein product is CASSTWGTRPGEQYF. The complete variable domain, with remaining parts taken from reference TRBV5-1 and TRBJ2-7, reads KAGVTQTPRYLIKTRGQQVTLSCSPISGHRSVSWYQQTPGQGLQFLFEYFSETQRNKGNFPGRFSGRQFSNSRSEMNVSTLELGDSALYLCASSTWGTRPGEQYFGPGTRLTVT.

The CDR3 bases are TGTGCCAGTAGTCGGGCGCGGGATTATAAGGACACTGAAGCTTTCTTT. Translated, it gives CASSRARDYKDTEAFF. The chain uses TRBV19 and TRBJ1-1, with D unresolved. CDR1 is LNHDA and CDR2 is SQIVND in the germline V gene (reference sequence). The CDR3 has 16 residues. Trimming removed 5 bases from V and 3 bases from J, with 19 bases in between.

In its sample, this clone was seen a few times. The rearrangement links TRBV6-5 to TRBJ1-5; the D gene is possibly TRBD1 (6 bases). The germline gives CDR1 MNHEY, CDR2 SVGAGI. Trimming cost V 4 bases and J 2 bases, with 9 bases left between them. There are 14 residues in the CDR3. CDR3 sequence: CASSLAGGNQPQHF. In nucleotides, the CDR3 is TGTGCCAGCAGTTTGGCAGGGGGCAATCAGCCCCAGCATTTT.

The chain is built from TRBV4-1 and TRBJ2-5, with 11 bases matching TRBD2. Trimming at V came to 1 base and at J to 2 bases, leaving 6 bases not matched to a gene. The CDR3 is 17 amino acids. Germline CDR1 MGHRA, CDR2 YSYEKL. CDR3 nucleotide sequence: TGCGCCAGCAGCCAAGGGTTGGGACTAGCGGAACAAGAGACCCAGTACTTC. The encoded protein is CASSQGLGLAEQETQYF.